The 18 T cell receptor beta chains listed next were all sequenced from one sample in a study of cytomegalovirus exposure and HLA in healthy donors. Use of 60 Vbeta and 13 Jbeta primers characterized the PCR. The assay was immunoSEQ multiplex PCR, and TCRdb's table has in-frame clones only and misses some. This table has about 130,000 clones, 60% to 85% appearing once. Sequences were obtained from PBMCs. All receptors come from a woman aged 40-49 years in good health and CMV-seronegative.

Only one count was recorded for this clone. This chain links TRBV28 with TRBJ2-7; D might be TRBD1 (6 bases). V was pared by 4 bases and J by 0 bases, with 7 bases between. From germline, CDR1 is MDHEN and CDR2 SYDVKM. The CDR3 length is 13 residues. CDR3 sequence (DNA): TGTGCCAGCAGTTCGGACAGCTCCTACGAGCAGTACTTC. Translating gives CASSSDSSYEQYF.

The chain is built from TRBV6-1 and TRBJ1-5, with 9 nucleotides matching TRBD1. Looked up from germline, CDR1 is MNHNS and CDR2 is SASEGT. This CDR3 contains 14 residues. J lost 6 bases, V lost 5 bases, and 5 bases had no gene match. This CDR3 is CASSRQGEGQPQHF. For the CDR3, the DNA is TGTGCCAGCAGTCGACAGGGGGAAGGTCAGCCCCAGCATTTT.

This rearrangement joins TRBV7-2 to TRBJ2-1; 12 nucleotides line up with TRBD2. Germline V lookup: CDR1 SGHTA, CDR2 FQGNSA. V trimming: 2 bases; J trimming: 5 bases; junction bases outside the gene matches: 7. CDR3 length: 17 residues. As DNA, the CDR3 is TGTGCCAGCAGCTTAAGGTCTAGCGGGGGGGGCAACAATGAGCAGTTCTTC. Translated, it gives CASSLRSSGGGNNEQFF.

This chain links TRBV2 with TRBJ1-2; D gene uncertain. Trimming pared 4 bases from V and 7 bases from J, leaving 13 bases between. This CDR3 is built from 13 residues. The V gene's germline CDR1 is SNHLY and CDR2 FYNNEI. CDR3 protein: CASSAPPGLGYTF. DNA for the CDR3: TGTGCCAGCAGTGCCCCTCCTGGACTTGGCTACACCTTC. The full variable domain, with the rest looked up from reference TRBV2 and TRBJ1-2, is EPEVTQTPSHQVTQMGQEVILRCVPISNHLYFYWYRQILGQKVEFLVSFYNNEISEKSEIFDDQFSVERPDGSNFTLKIRSTKLEDSAMYFCASSAPPGLGYTFGSGTRLTVV.

Here the CDR3 reads CASSLGQATDTQYF. CDR3 DNA sequence: TGCGCCAGCAGCTTAGGACAGGCCACAGATACGCAGTATTTT. The chain uses TRBV5-1 and TRBJ2-3, with 7 bases matching TRBD1. Germline trimming cut 2 bases from V and 2 bases from J; bases unmatched to any gene: 2. Germline-derived CDR1 and CDR2 are SGHRS and YFSETQ. The CDR3 runs 14 residues.

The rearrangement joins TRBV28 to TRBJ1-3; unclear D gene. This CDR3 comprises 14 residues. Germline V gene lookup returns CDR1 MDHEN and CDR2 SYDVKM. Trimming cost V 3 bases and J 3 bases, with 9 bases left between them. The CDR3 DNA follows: TGTGCCAGCAGTTTTCGGGGAGTTGGAAACACCATATATTTT. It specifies CASSFRGVGNTIYF.

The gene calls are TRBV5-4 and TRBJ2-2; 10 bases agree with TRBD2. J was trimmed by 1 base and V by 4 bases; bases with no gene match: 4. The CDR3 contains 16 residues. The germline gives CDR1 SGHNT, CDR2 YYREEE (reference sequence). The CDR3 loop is CASSRWTSGNTGELFF. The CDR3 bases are TGTGCCAGCAGCAGATGGACTAGCGGGAACACCGGGGAGCTGTTTTTT.

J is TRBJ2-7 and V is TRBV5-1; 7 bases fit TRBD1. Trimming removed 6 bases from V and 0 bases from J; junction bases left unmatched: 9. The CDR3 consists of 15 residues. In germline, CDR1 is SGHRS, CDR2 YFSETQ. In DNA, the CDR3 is TGCGCCAGCAACAAATGGGACAGCAGCTCCTACGAGCAGTACTTC. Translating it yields CASNKWDSSSYEQYF.

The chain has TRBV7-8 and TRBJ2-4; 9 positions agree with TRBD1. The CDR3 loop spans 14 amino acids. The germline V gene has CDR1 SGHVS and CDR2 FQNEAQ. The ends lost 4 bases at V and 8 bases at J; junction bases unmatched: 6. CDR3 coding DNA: TGTGCCAGCAGCTCTTTACAGGGGGCAGACATTCAGTACTTC. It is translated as CASSSLQGADIQYF.

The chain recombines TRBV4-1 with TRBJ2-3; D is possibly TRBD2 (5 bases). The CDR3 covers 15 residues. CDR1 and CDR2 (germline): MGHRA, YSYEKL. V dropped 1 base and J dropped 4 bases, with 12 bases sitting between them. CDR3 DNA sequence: TGCGCCAGCAGCCAAGGAGGCGGGCGCGCAGATACGCAGTATTTT. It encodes CASSQGGGRADTQYF.

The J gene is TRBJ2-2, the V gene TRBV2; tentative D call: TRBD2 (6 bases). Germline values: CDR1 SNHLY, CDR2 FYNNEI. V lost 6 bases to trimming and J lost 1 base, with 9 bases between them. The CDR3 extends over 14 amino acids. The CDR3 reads CASRPGENTGELFF. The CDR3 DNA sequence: TGTGCCAGCAGACCGGGAGAGAACACCGGGGAGCTGTTTTTT.

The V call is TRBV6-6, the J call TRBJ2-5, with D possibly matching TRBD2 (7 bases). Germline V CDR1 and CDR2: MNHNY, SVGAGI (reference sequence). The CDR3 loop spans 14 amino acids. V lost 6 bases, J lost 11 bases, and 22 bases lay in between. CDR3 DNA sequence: TGTGCCAGCAGCCCCTATTCGGGGGCGGGGGAGCAGTACTTC. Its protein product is CASSPYSGAGEQYF.

The CDR3 sequence is CASSLSAGVSYEQYF. CDR3 DNA: TGTGCCAGCAGTTTATCTGCGGGGGTTTCCTACGAGCAGTACTTC. The chain recombines TRBV27 with TRBJ2-7, with 7 bases that match TRBD2. In germline, CDR1 is MNHEY, CDR2 SMNVEV (reference sequence). The CDR3 has 15 amino acids. The trim removed 0 bases at V and 1 base at J, leaving 3 bases unmatched.

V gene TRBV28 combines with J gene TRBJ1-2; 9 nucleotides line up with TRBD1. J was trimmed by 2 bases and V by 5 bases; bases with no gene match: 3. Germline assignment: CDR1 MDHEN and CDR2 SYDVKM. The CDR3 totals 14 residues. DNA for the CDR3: TGTGCCAGCAGTCCCGGGACAGGGAACTATGGCTACACCTTC. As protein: CASSPGTGNYGYTF.

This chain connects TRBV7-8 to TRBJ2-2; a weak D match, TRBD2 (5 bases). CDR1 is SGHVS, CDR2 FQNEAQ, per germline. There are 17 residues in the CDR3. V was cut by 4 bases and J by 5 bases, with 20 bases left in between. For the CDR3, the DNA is TGTGCCAGCAGCTCACCACGAGGGAAAGAAGGGACCGGGGAGCTGTTTTTT. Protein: CASSSPRGKEGTGELFF.

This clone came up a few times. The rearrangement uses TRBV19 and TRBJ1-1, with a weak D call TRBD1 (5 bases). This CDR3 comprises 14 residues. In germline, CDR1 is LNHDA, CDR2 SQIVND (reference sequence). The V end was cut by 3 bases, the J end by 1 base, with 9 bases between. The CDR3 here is CASSIQGWNTEAFF. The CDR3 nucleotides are TGTGCCAGTAGTATCCAGGGCTGGAACACTGAAGCTTTCTTT.

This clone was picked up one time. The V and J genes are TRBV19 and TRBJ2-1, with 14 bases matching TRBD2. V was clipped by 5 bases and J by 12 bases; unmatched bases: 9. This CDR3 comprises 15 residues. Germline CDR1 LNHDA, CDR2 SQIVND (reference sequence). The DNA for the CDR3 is TGTGCCAGTAGTTCGGGACTAGCGGGAGAAGTCGGGCAGTTCTTC. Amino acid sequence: CASSSGLAGEVGQFF.

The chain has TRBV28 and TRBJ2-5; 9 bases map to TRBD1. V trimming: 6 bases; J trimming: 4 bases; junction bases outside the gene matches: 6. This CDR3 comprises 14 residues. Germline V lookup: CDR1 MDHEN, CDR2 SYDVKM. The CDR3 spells CASRTGGSGETQYF. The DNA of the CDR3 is TGTGCCAGCAGGACAGGGGGGTCGGGAGAGACCCAGTACTTC. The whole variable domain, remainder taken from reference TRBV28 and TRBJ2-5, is DVKVTQSSRYLVKRTGEKVFLECVQDMDHENMFWYRQDPGLGLRLIYFSYDVKMKEKGDIPEGYSVSREKKERFSLILESASTNQTSMYLCASRTGGSGETQYFGPGTRLLVL.